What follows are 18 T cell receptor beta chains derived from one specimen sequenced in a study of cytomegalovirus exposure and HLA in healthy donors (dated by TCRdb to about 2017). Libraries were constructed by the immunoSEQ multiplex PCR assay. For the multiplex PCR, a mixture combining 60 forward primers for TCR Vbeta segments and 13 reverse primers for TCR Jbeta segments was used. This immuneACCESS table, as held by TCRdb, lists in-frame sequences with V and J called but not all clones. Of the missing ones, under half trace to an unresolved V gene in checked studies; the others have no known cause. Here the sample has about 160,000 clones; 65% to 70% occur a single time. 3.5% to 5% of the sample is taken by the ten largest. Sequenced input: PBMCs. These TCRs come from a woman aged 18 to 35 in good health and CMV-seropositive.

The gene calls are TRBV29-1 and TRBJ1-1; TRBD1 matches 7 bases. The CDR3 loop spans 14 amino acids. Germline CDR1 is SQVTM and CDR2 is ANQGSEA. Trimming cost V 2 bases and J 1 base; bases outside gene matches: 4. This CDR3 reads CSVEKGARNTEAFF. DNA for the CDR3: TGCAGCGTTGAAAAGGGGGCAAGGAACACTGAAGCTTTCTTT.

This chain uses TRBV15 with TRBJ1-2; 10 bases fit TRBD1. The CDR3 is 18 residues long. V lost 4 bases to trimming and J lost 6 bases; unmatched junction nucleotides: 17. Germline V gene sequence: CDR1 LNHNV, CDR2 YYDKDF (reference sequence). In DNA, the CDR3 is TGTGCCACCAGCACCTTATTCCTATCGACAGGGGGCGCGGATGGCTACACCTTC. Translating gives CATSTLFLSTGGADGYTF.

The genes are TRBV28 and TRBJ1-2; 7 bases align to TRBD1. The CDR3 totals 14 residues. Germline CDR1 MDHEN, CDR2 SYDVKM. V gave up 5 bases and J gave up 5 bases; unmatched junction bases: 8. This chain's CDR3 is CASSPRRGPYGYTF. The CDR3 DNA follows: TGTGCCAGCAGTCCCAGGAGGGGGCCATATGGCTACACCTTC.

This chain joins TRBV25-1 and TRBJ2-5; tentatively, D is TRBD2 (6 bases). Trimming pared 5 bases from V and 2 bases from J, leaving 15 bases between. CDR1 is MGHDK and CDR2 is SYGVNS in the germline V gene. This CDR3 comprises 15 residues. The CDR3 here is CASSRPAGYQETQYF. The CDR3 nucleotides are TGTGCCAGCAGTCGACCCGCGGGGTATCAAGAGACCCAGTACTTC.

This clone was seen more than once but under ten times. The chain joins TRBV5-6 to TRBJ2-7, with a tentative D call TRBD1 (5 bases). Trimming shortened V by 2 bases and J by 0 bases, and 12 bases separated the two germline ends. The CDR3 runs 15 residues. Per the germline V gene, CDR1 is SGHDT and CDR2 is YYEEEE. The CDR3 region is CASSLLRTLSYEQYF. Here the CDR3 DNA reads TGTGCCAGCAGCTTATTAAGGACACTCTCCTACGAGCAGTACTTC.

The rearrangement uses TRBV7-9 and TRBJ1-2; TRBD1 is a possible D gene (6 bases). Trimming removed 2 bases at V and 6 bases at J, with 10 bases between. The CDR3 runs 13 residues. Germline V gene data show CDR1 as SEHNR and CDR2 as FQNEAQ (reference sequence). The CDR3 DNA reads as TGTGCCAGCAGCTTACCATCAGGGGATGGCTACACCTTC. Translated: CASSLPSGDGYTF.

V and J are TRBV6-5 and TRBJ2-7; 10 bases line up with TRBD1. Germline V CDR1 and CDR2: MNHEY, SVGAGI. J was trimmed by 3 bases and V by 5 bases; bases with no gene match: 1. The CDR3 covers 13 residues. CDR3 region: CASSGDRGYEQYF. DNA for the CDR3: TGTGCCAGCAGTGGGGACAGGGGCTACGAGCAGTACTTC.

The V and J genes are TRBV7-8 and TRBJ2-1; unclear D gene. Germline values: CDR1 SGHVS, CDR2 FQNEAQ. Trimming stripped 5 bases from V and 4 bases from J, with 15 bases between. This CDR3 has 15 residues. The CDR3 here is CASSPTPTRYNEQFF. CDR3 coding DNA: TGTGCCAGCAGCCCCACTCCGACACGTTACAATGAGCAGTTCTTC.

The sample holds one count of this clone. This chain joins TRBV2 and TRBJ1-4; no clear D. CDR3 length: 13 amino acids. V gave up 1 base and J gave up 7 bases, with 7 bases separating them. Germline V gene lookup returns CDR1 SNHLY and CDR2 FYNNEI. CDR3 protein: CASSEGYSEKLFF. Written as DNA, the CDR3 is TGTGCCAGCAGTGAAGGGTACAGTGAAAAACTGTTTTTT.

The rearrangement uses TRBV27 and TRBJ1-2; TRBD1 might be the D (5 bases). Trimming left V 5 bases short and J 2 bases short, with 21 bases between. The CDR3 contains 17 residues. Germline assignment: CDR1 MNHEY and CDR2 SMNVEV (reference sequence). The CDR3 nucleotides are TGTGCCAGCAGTCCGAAGGGACTGCCACTAGGAAACTATGGCTACACCTTC. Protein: CASSPKGLPLGNYGYTF.

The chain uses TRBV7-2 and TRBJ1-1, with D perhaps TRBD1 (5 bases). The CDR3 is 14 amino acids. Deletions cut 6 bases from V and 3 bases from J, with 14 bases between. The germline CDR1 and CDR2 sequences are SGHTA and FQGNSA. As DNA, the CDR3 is TGTGCCAGCAGAAAAACCGACAGAGACACTGAAGCTTTCTTT. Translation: CASRKTDRDTEAFF.

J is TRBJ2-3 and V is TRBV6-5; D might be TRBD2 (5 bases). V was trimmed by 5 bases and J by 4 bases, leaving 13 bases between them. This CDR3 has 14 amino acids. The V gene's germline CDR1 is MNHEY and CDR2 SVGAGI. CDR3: CASSTYLGADTQYF. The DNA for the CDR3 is TGTGCCAGCAGTACCTATTTGGGAGCAGATACGCAGTATTTT.

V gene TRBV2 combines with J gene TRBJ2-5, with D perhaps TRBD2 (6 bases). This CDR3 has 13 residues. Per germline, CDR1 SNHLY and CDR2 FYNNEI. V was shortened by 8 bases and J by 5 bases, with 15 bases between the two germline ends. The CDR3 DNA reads TGTGCCAGCCTGGGCGGGGTGTCGGAGACCCAGTACTTC. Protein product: CASLGGVSETQYF.

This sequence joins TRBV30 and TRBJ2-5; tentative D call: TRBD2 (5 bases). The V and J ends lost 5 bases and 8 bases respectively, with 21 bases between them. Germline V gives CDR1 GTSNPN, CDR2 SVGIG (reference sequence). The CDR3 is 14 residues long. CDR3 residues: CAWEETSGSDTQYF. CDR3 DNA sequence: TGTGCCTGGGAGGAGACCTCGGGATCGGATACCCAGTACTTC. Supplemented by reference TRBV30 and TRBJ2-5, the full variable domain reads SQTIHQWPATLVQPVGSPLSLECTVEGTSNPNLYWYRQAAGRGLQLLFYSVGIGQISSEVPQNLSASRPQDRQFILSSKKLLLSDSGFYLCAWEETSGSDTQYFGPGTRLLVL.

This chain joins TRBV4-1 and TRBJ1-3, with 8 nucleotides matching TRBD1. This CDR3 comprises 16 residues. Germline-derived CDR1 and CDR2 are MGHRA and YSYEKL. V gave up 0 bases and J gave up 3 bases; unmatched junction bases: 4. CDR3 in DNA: TGCGCCAGCAGCCAAGATCAGGGGGCTTTTGGAAACACCATATATTTT. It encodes CASSQDQGAFGNTIYF.

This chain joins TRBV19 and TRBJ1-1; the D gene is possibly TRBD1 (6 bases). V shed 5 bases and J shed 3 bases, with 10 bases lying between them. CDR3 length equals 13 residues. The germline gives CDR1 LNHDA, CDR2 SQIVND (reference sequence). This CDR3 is CASSQTGHTEAFF. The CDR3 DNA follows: TGTGCCAGTAGTCAAACAGGGCACACTGAAGCTTTCTTT.

The CDR3 region has the DNA TGTGCCAGCAGGTCAGGGGGCTCGGAGACCCAGTACTTC. Amino acid sequence: CASRSGGSETQYF. This chain links TRBV5-8 with TRBJ2-5, with 8 bases fitting TRBD1. V shed 5 bases, J shed 5 bases, and the junction held 5 bases outside the gene matches. CDR3 length equals 13 residues. The germline V gene encodes CDR1 SGHTS and CDR2 YDEGEE.

The CDR3 here is CASQGPVNTEAFF. Written as DNA, the CDR3 is TGTGCCAGCCAGGGCCCGGTGAACACTGAAGCTTTCTTT. The genes are TRBV6-5 and TRBJ1-1, with D perhaps TRBD1 (5 bases). This CDR3 comprises 13 residues. Looked up from germline, CDR1 is MNHEY and CDR2 is SVGAGI. With 8 bases removed from V and 0 bases from J, the gap between germline ends came to 10 bases.